The entry below describes one T cell receptor (beta chain). The data were taken from a study of shared clonotypes between healthy human individuals. Study overall: A donor's plate count was three for CD4 naive and three for CD4 memory; CD8 naive had two and CD8 memory one.

Libraries were prepared by immunoSEQ multiplex PCR; TCRdb keeps only in-frame clonotypes and omits some of them. The sample includes over 2 million clones, 85% to 95% of them seen just once. CDR3 size: 17 residues. CDR1 and CDR2 (germline): MDHEN, SYDVKM. Trimming cost V 3 bases and J 2 bases, with 17 bases left between them. The chain links TRBV28 to TRBJ1-5; D ambiguous. The specimen was naive CD4+ T cells sorted from blood. Subset meaning: CD45RA+ positively selected. This receptor was obtained from a man between 18 and 35 years old in good health. CDR3 in amino acids: CASSFLPGSMGNQPQHF. The CDR3 DNA reads TGTGCCAGCAGTTTTTTGCCAGGCAGTATGGGCAATCAGCCCCAGCATTTT.